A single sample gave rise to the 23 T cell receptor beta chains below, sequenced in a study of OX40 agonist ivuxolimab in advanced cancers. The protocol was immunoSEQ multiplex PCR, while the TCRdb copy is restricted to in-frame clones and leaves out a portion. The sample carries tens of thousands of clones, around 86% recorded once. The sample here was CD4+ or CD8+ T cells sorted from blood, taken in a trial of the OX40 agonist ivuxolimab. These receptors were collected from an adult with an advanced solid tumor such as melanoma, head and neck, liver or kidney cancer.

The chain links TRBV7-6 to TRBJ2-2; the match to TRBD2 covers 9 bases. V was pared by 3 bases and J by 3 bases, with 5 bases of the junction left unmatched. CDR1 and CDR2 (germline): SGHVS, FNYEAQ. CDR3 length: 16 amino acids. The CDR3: CASSFSGRRDTGELFF. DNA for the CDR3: TGTGCCAGCAGCTTTAGCGGGAGAAGGGACACCGGGGAGCTGTTTTTT.

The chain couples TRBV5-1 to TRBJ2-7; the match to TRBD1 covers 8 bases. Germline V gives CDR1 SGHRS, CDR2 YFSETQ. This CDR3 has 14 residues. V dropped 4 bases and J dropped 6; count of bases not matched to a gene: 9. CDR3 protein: CASSPRTGSGEQYF. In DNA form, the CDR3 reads TGCGCCAGCAGCCCGCGGACAGGGTCTGGCGAGCAGTACTTC.

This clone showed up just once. The CDR3 DNA is TGTGCCAGCAGCTCTCAGACAGGTTCAAATTCACCCCTCCACTTT. Its protein is CASSSQTGSNSPLHF. The chain combines TRBV7-8 with TRBJ1-6; maybe TRBD1 (6 bases). CDR3 size: 15 residues. V dropped 4 bases and J dropped 7 bases, with 14 bases sitting between them. Per germline, CDR1 SGHVS and CDR2 FQNEAQ.

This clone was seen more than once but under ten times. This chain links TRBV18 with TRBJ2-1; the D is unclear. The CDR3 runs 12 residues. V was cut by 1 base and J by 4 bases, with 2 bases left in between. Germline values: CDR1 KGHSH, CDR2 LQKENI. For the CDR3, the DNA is TGTGCCAGCTCACCACGGTACAATGAGCAGTTCTTC. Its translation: CASSPRYNEQFF.

The CDR3 coding sequence is TGTGCCAGCAGCTTTACAGGGGGGACCGGGGAGCTGTTTTTT. Translated: CASSFTGGTGELFF. The J gene is TRBJ2-2, the V gene TRBV7-9; 8 nucleotides align to TRBD1. Germline values: CDR1 SEHNR, CDR2 FQNEAQ (reference sequence). The V and J ends lost 3 bases and 5 bases, in that order; junction bases with no gene match: 2. The CDR3 sequence is 14 residues long. Full variable domain (rest looked up from reference TRBV7-9 and TRBJ2-2): DTGVSQNPRHKITKRGQNVTFRCDPISEHNRLYWYRQTLGQGPEFLTYFQNEAQLEKSRLLSDRFSAERPKGSFSTLEIQRTEQGDSAMYLCASSFTGGTGELFFGEGSRLTVL.

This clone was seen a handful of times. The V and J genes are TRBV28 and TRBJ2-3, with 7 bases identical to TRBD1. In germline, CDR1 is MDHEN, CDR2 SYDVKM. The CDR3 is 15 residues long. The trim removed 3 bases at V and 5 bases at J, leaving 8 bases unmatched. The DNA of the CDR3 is TGTGCCAGCAGTTTGGGCCTTCAGGGGGTAGATACGCAGTATTTT. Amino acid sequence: CASSLGLQGVDTQYF.

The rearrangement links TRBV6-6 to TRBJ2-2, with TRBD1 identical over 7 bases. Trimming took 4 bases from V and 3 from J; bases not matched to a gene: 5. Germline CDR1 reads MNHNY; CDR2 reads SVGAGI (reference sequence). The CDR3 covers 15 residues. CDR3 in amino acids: CASSSQGRDTGELFF. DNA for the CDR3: TGTGCCAGCAGTTCACAGGGGCGAGACACCGGGGAGCTGTTTTTT.

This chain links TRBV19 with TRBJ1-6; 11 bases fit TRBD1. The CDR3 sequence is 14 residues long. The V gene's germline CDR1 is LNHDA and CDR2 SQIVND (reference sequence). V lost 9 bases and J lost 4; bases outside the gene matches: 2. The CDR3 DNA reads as TGTGCCAGCCGGGACAGGGGGTATAATTCACCCCTCCACTTT. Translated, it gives CASRDRGYNSPLHF.

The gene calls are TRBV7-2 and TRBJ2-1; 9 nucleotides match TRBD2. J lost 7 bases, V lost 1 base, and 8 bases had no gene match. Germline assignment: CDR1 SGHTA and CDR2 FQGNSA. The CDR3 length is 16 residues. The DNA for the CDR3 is TGTGCCAGCAGCTTAGATGGTAGCGGGGGAGAAAATGAGCAGTTCTTC. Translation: CASSLDGSGGENEQFF.

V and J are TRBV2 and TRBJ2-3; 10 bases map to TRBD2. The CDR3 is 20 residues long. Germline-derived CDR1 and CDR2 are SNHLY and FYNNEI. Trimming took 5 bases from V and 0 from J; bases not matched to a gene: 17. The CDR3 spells CASSRTGTSVPSSSTDTQYF. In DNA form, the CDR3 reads TGTGCCAGCAGTAGAACCGGGACTAGCGTACCCTCCTCTAGCACAGATACGCAGTATTTT.

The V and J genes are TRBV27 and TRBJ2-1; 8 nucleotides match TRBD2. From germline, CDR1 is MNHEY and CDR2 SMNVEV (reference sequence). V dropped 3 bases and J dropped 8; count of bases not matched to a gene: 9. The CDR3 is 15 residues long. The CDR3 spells CASSFSTGGRYEQFF. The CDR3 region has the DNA TGTGCCAGCAGTTTTAGTACGGGAGGGCGATATGAGCAGTTCTTC.

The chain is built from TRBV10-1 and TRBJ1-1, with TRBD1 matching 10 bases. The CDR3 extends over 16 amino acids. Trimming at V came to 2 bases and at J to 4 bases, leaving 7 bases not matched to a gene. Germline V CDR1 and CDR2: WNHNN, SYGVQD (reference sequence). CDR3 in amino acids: CASSEAGTGVATEAFF. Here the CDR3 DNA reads TGCGCCAGCAGTGAGGCAGGGACAGGGGTTGCCACTGAAGCTTTCTTT.

CDR3 loop: CASSLEGADYGYTF. CDR3 DNA: TGTGCCAGCAGCTTGGAGGGGGCGGACTATGGCTACACCTTC. This chain connects TRBV7-3 to TRBJ1-2, with 7 positions matching TRBD1. The CDR3 covers 14 residues. Germline V CDR1 and CDR2: SGHTA, FQGTGA. With V trimmed by 3 bases and J by 3 bases, 4 bases remained unmatched.

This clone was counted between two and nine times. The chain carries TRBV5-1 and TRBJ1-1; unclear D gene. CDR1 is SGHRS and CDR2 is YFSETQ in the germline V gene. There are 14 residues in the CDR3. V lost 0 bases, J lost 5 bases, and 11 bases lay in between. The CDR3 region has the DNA TGCGCCAGCAGCTTGGGAAATAAGGGTACTGAAGCTTTCTTT. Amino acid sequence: CASSLGNKGTEAFF.

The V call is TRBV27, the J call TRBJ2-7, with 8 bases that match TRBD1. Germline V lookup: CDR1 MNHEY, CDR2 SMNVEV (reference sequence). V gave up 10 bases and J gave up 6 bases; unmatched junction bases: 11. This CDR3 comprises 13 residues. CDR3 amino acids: CATATGARSEQYF. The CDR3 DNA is TGTGCCACTGCGACAGGGGCCAGGTCCGAGCAGTACTTC.

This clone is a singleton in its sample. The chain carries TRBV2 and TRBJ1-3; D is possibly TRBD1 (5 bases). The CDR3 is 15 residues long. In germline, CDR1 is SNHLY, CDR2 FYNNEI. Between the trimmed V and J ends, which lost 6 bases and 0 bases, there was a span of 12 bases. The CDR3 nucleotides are TGTGCCAGCAGCCGGGGCAGGGCCTCTGGAAACACCATATATTTT. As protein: CASSRGRASGNTIYF.

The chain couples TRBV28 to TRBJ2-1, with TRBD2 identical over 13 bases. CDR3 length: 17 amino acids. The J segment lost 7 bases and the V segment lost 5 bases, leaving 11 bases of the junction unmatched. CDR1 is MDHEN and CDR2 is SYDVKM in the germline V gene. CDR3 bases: TGTGCCAGCAGTCCCCCCCTCACTAGCGGGAGGGTTAATGAGCAGTTCTTC. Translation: CASSPPLTSGRVNEQFF.

The CDR3, as DNA: TGTGCCAGCAGCCCGGGGCTCGCGGGGGAGCAGTACTTC. Its translation: CASSPGLAGEQYF. This sequence joins TRBV9 and TRBJ2-7; perhaps TRBD2 as D (6 bases). The CDR3 contains 13 residues. Germline CDR1 and CDR2: SGDLS and YYNGEE. V was shortened by 4 bases and J by 7 bases, with 15 bases between the two germline ends.

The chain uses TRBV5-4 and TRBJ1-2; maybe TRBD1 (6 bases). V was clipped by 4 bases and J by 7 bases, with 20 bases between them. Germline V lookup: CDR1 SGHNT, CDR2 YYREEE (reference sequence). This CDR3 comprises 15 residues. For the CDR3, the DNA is TGTGCCAGCAGCCAAGATAGGGCAGGGGATAGTGGCTACACCTTC. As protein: CASSQDRAGDSGYTF.

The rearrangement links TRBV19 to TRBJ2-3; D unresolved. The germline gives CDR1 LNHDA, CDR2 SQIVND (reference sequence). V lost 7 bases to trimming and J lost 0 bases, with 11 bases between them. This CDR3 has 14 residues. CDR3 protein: CASTSSYSTDTQYF. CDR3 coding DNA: TGTGCCAGTACCAGCTCCTATAGCACAGATACGCAGTATTTT.

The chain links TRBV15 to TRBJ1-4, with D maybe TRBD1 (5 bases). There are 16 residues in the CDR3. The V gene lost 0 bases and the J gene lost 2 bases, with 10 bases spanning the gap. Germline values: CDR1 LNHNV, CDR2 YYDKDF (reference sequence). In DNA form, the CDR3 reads TGTGCCACCAGCAGAGAGGTGGGGGTGACTAATGAAAAACTGTTTTTT. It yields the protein CATSREVGVTNEKLFF.

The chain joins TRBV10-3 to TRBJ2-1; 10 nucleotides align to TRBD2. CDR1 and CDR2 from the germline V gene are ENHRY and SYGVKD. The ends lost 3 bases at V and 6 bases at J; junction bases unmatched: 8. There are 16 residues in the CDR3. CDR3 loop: CAISDRGLASSNEQFF. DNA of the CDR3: TGTGCCATCAGTGACCGGGGACTAGCGAGTTCCAATGAGCAGTTCTTC.

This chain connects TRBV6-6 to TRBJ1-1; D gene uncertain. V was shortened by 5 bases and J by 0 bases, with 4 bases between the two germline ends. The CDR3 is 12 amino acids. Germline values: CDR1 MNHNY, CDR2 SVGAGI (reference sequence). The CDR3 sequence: CASSGMNTEAFF. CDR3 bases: TGTGCCAGCAGTGGTATGAACACTGAAGCTTTCTTT.